A selection of T cell receptor beta chains follows, all from one sample in a study of regulatory T cells in long-lasting Graves disease. Using its own MiXCR run on the multiplex PCR reads, TCRdb lists one record per CDR3 protein. Of around 460,000 distinct CDR3 sequences detected, less than 25% appear once; the ten largest clones hold around 13%. The source was peripheral blood mononuclear cells (PBMCs), collected when the disease was refractory, from a patient treated with antithyroid drugs. The receptor source for this set is a female donor with Graves disease. Each CDR3 is given with its conserved first and last residue. A D gene is named only where the DNA matches it firmly. Not all rows give a size; the values are once, few, many and, for expanded clones, a class.

clone size: many
J gene: TRBJ2-7
V gene: TRBV28
D gene: TRBD1
CDR3 length: 14
CDR3 DNA: TGTGCCACTCTGGAGGCAGGGGGAGTCTACGAGCAGTACTTC
CDR3 protein: CATLEAGGVYEQYF

clone size: -
J gene: TRBJ1-2
V gene: TRBV30
D gene: -
CDR3 length: 13
CDR3 DNA: TGTGCCTGGAGTTCGACAGGTTCCTATGGCTACACCTTC
CDR3 protein: CAWSSTGSYGYTF

clone size: -
J gene: TRBJ2-5
V gene: TRBV5-5
D gene: TRBD1
CDR3 length: 17
CDR3 DNA: TGTGCCAGCAGCTTAGGGACCGGGACAGGGGGCGAGGAGACCCAGTACTTC
CDR3 protein: CASSLGTGTGGEETQYF

clone size: few
J gene: TRBJ1-4
V gene: TRBV15
D gene: TRBD1
CDR3 length: 16
CDR3 DNA: TGTGCCACCAGCAGAGGGACGGGACAGGGGCATGAAAAACTGTTTTTT
CDR3 protein: CATSRGTGQGHEKLFF

clone size: few
J gene: TRBJ1-1
V gene: TRBV6-1
D gene: -
CDR3 length: 12
CDR3 DNA: TGTGCCAGCACCCAAGGTGGGAGTGAAGCTTTCTTT
CDR3 protein: CASTQGGSEAFF

clone size: many
J gene: TRBJ2-2
V gene: TRBV2
D gene: -
CDR3 length: 13
CDR3 DNA: TGTGCCAGCACCCAAGAAAACACCGGGGAGCTGTTTTTT
CDR3 protein: CASTQENTGELFF

clone size: -
J gene: TRBJ1-1
V gene: TRBV7-9
D gene: -
CDR3 length: 9
CDR3 DNA: TGTGCCGGGGACTTGGGAGCTTTCTTT
CDR3 protein: CAGDLGAFF

clone size: -
J gene: TRBJ2-2
V gene: TRBV7-9
D gene: -
CDR3 length: 13
CDR3 DNA: TGTGCCAGCAGCGAAGAAAACACCGGGGAGCTGTTTTTT
CDR3 protein: CASSEENTGELFF

clone size: many
J gene: TRBJ1-5
V gene: TRBV6-1
D gene: TRBD1
CDR3 length: 13
CDR3 DNA: TGTGCCAGCGGCAAGACAGGGCTTCAGCCCCAGCATTTT
CDR3 protein: CASGKTGLQPQHF

clone size: few
J gene: TRBJ2-6
V gene: TRBV12-3/TRBV12-4
D gene: -
CDR3 length: 16
CDR3 DNA: TGTGCCAGCAGTGGGTCCGGGGACTCTGGGGCCAACGTCCTGACTTTC
CDR3 protein: CASSGSGDSGANVLTF

clone size: few
J gene: TRBJ1-1
V gene: TRBV30
D gene: -
CDR3 length: 12
CDR3 DNA: TGTGCCTGGAACTCGGGAGGGACTGAAGCTTTCTTT
CDR3 protein: CAWNSGGTEAFF

clone size: few
J gene: TRBJ1-1
V gene: TRBV7-9
D gene: -
CDR3 length: 17
CDR3 DNA: TGTGCCAGCAGCTTAGCGGCCTGGGGGACTGCGTACACTGAAGCTTTCTTT
CDR3 protein: CASSLAAWGTAYTEAFF

clone size: -
J gene: TRBJ2-3
V gene: TRBV15
D gene: -
CDR3 length: 15
CDR3 DNA: TGTGCCACCAGCCTAGGATTTTCTAGCACAGATACGCAGTATTTT
CDR3 protein: CATSLGFSSTDTQYF

clone size: many
J gene: TRBJ1-1
V gene: TRBV7-2
D gene: TRBD1
CDR3 length: 14
CDR3 DNA: TGTGCCAGCAGGAGGGACAGGGCGGGCACTGAAGCTTTCTTT
CDR3 protein: CASRRDRAGTEAFF

clone size: many
J gene: TRBJ2-2
V gene: TRBV2
D gene: TRBD2
CDR3 length: 16
CDR3 DNA: TGTGCCAGCAGCGCGCCGGGACTACATAACACCGGGGAGCTGTTTTTT
CDR3 protein: CASSAPGLHNTGELFF

clone size: few
J gene: TRBJ2-7
V gene: TRBV4-2
D gene: TRBD1
CDR3 length: 17
CDR3 DNA: TGTGCCAGCAGCCAAGAAACCAACCGAGGACAGGCCTACGAGCAGTACTTC
CDR3 protein: CASSQETNRGQAYEQYF

clone size: many
J gene: TRBJ2-5
V gene: TRBV28
D gene: TRBD2
CDR3 length: 16
CDR3 DNA: TGTGCCAGCAGTGACGCTAGCGGGAGGCCCCAGGAGACCCAGTACTTC
CDR3 protein: CASSDASGRPQETQYF

clone size: many
J gene: TRBJ1-1
V gene: TRBV6-1
D gene: -
CDR3 length: 12
CDR3 DNA: TGTGCCAGCAGGCCGGGACTAACTGAAGCTTTCTTT
CDR3 protein: CASRPGLTEAFF

clone size: -
J gene: TRBJ2-5
V gene: TRBV7-3
D gene: -
CDR3 length: 15
CDR3 DNA: TGTGCCAGCAGCCTTGGGGGCGGCTACCAAGAGACCCAGTACTTC
CDR3 protein: CASSLGGGYQETQYF

clone size: -
J gene: TRBJ1-2
V gene: TRBV7-9
D gene: -
CDR3 length: 17
CDR3 DNA: TGTGCCAGCAGCTTAGCAAGAGGCGGGGGTAGCAACTATGGCTACACCTTC
CDR3 protein: CASSLARGGGSNYGYTF

clone size: -
J gene: TRBJ1-5
V gene: TRBV5-1
D gene: TRBD1
CDR3 length: 13
CDR3 DNA: TGCGCCAGTAGACAGGGTCAAAATCAGCCCCAGCATTTT
CDR3 protein: CASRQGQNQPQHF

clone size: -
J gene: TRBJ2-1
V gene: TRBV29-1
D gene: TRBD2
CDR3 length: 17
CDR3 DNA: TGCAGCGTCCGACTAGCGGGAGGCCCGAGCTCCTACAATGAGCAGTTCTTC
CDR3 protein: CSVRLAGGPSSYNEQFF

clone size: few
J gene: TRBJ1-4
V gene: TRBV7-9
D gene: -
CDR3 length: 15
CDR3 DNA: TGTGCCAGCAGCGGGAGTGGGTACAGTTATGAAAAACTGTTTTTT
CDR3 protein: CASSGSGYSYEKLFF

clone size: -
J gene: TRBJ1-5
V gene: TRBV7-9
D gene: -
CDR3 length: 16
CDR3 DNA: TGTGCCAGCAGCTTAGGGAGAAAACAGGGAGATCAGCCCCAGCATTTT
CDR3 protein: CASSLGRKQGDQPQHF

clone size: few
J gene: TRBJ1-1
V gene: TRBV3-1
D gene: -
CDR3 length: 15
CDR3 DNA: TGTGCCAGCAGCCAGTGGGGCAGTTTGAACACTGAAGCTTTCTTT
CDR3 protein: CASSQWGSLNTEAFF

clone size: few
J gene: TRBJ2-6
V gene: TRBV6-1
D gene: -
CDR3 length: 14
CDR3 DNA: TGTGCCAGCATGGCGGACTCTGGGGCCAACGTCCTGACTTTC
CDR3 protein: CASMADSGANVLTF

clone size: many
J gene: TRBJ1-1
V gene: TRBV28
D gene: -
CDR3 length: 13
CDR3 DNA: TGTGCCAGCAGTTCCCCCAGGAACACTGAAGCTTTCTTT
CDR3 protein: CASSSPRNTEAFF

clone size: many
J gene: TRBJ1-1
V gene: TRBV12-3/TRBV12-4
D gene: -
CDR3 length: 14
CDR3 DNA: TGTGCCAGCAGTCTCCAAAGTCGGGGGACTGAAGCTTTCTTT
CDR3 protein: CASSLQSRGTEAFF

clone size: -
J gene: TRBJ1-2
V gene: TRBV27
D gene: -
CDR3 length: 13
CDR3 DNA: TGTGCCAGCAGTTGGAGTGATTCGGATGGCTACGCCTTC
CDR3 protein: CASSWSDSDGYAF

clone size: -
J gene: TRBJ2-1
V gene: TRBV12-3/TRBV12-4
D gene: TRBD2
CDR3 length: 17
CDR3 DNA: TGTGCCAGCACCCCACTAGCGGGGCTTCTACAAGGGTATGAGCAGTTCTTC
CDR3 protein: CASTPLAGLLQGYEQFF

clone size: few
J gene: TRBJ2-7
V gene: TRBV7-9
D gene: -
CDR3 length: 14
CDR3 DNA: TGTGCCAGCCTTCCTTCATCCGTCTCCTACGAGCAGTACTTC
CDR3 protein: CASLPSSVSYEQYF

clone size: -
J gene: TRBJ2-1
V gene: TRBV2
D gene: TRBD2
CDR3 length: 13
CDR3 DNA: TGTGCCAGCAGTGGGGTTCGGGGGGACCCGCAGTTCTTC
CDR3 protein: CASSGVRGDPQFF